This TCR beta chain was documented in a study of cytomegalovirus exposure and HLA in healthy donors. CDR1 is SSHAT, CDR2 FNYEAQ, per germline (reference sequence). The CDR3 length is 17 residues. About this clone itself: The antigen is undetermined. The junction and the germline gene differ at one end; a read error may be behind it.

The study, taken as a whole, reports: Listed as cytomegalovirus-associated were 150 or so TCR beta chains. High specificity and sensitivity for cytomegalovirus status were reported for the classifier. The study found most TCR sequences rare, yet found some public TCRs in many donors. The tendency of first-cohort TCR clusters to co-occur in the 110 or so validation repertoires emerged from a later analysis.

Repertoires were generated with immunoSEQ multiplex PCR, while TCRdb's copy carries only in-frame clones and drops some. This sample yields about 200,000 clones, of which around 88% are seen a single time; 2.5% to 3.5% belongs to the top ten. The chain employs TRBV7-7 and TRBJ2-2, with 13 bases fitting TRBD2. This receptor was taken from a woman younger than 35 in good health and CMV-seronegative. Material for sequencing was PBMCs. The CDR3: CASSPWTSGRNTGELFF. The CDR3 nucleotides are TGTGCTAGCAGCCCTTGGACTAGCGGGAGGAACACCGGGGAGCTGTTTTTT. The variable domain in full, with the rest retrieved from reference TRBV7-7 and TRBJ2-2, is GAGVSQSPRYKVTKRGQDVTLRCDPISSHATLYWYQQALGQGPEFLTYFNYEAQPDKSGLPSDRFSAERPEGSISTLTIQRTEQRDSAMYRCASSPWTSGRNTGELFFGEGSRLTVL.